This TCR beta chain was observed in a study of cytotoxic CD8 clonotypes in ibrutinib-treated CLL. Study-wide context: After treatment lasting a median 12 months, range 6 to 36, response samples were collected.

As concerns this clone: Its antigen remains unknown.

The germline V gene has CDR1 SGDLS and CDR2 YYNGEE. This CDR3 comprises 14 residues. The ends lost 1 base at V and 7 bases at J; junction bases unmatched: 5. Sequencing was designed to attain a depth spanning 1 in 200,000 to 1 in 1 million T cells. Produced via immunoSEQ multiplex PCR; TCRdb's table is partial and in-frame only. The sample includes approximately 100,000 clones, about 58% seen only once; the top ten take more than 35%. Overall study findings and caveats: Public clonotypes (which were uncommon) either contracted or remained stable on treatment.

The specimen was PBMCs, collected after 24 months of ibrutinib treatment. The chain is built from TRBV9 and TRBJ2-7, with 10 bases identical to TRBD1. The TCR was taken from a human donor with chronic lymphocytic leukemia. The CDR3 bases are TGTGCCAGCAGCGTAAGACAGGGGGCGAAAGAGCAGTACTTC. Its translation: CASSVRQGAKEQYF.